Shown below are 22 T cell receptor beta chains from a single sample sequenced in a study of monozygotic twins with inflammatory bowel disease. TCRdb re-called the 5' RACE reads and gives one entry per CDR3 protein, without DNA. This sample contains about 160,000 distinct CDR3 sequences. Sequencing was done on a sample of blood. The receptors derive from a human donor with ulcerative colitis or Crohn's disease, or a healthy co-twin of an affected twin (not recorded which).

The rearrangement uses TRBV5-1 and TRBJ1-2; TCRdb lists TRBD1, though no DNA is available to test this call. The CDR3 length is 15 residues. Per the germline V gene, CDR1 is SGHRS and CDR2 is YFSETQ. The CDR3: CASSLTSGSVYGYTF.

The chain combines TRBV28 with TRBJ2-2; no DNA is available, so the TRBD1 call from TCRdb remains unchecked. The CDR3 has 13 residues. Germline lookup yields CDR1 MDHEN and CDR2 SYDVKM. CDR3 region: CASGTGVTGELFF.

This CDR3 reads CATSDLPTSGRSNEQFF. V usage is TRBV24-1 and J usage is TRBJ2-1; TCRdb's assignment of TRBD2 cannot be checked, as there is no DNA. This CDR3 is 17 amino acids long. From germline, CDR1 is KGHDR and CDR2 SFDVKD.

The rearrangement joins TRBV7-9 to TRBJ2-1; TCRdb reports TRBD2, a call that lacks DNA to check it against. This CDR3 has 15 amino acids. Germline V gives CDR1 SEHNR, CDR2 FQNEAQ (reference sequence). This CDR3 reads CASSPVSGSYNEQFF. The full variable domain, its missing parts supplied by reference TRBV7-9 and TRBJ2-1, is DTGVSQNPRHKITKRGQNVTFRCDPISEHNRLYWYRQTLGQGPEFLTYFQNEAQLEKSRLLSDRFSAERPKGSFSTLEIQRTEQGDSAMYLCASSPVSGSYNEQFFGPGTRLTVL.

The chain is built from TRBV7-6 and TRBJ2-3; with no DNA, the TCRdb D assignment of TRBD2 cannot be verified. This CDR3 spans 19 amino acids. Germline values: CDR1 SGHVS, CDR2 FNYEAQ. This chain's CDR3 is CASSLASVWVAGESDTQYF.

The V gene is TRBV6-6, the J gene TRBJ1-1; TCRdb's D gene call, TRBD1, goes unchecked for lack of DNA. The CDR3 spans 12 residues. Germline V CDR1 and CDR2: MNHNY, SVGAGI (reference sequence). CDR3 sequence reads: CASSLDRGEAFF.

The rearrangement links TRBV4-2 to TRBJ2-1; TCRdb lists TRBD1, though no DNA is available to test this call. The CDR3 runs to 15 residues. The germline gives CDR1 LGHNA, CDR2 YNFKEQ. CDR3 amino acids: CASSQDSDSYNEQFF.

The chain carries TRBV28 and TRBJ2-4; there is no DNA to check the TCRdb D call of TRBD2. CDR1 and CDR2 (germline): MDHEN, SYDVKM. The CDR3 extends over 14 amino acids. CDR3 residues: CASTLPGGKNIQYF.

The CDR3 region is CASSFHTGELFF. This chain connects TRBV27 to TRBJ2-2. The CDR3 is 12 amino acids. Germline V gives CDR1 MNHEY, CDR2 SMNVEV (reference sequence).

The chain couples TRBV10-3 to TRBJ2-3; TCRdb picks TRBD2, but there is no DNA to check that call. Germline CDR1 ENHRY, CDR2 SYGVKD. The CDR3 extends over 15 amino acids. The CDR3: CAFSGLAGLTDTQYF.

V usage is TRBV28 and J usage is TRBJ2-2; the TCRdb D gene call, TRBD2, has no DNA to confirm it. This CDR3 has 15 residues. Germline V gene lookup returns CDR1 MDHEN and CDR2 SYDVKM. CDR3 loop: CASSLLAGRGWELFF.

The gene calls are TRBV9 and TRBJ2-7. The CDR3 length is 12 residues. Germline CDR1 and CDR2: SGDLS and YYNGEE. CDR3 sequence reads: CASSVVNGEQYF.

V usage is TRBV27 and J usage is TRBJ1-3. Germline V CDR1 and CDR2: MNHEY, SMNVEV (reference sequence). The CDR3 sequence is 15 residues long. CDR3 loop: CASSLRRSSGNTIYF.

This chain joins TRBV7-8 and TRBJ1-1; checking the TCRdb D call of TRBD1 is not possible without DNA. Per germline, CDR1 SGHVS and CDR2 FQNEAQ. The CDR3 loop spans 14 amino acids. The CDR3 here is CASSPLTGNTEAFF. The full variable domain, its missing parts supplied by reference TRBV7-8 and TRBJ1-1, is GAGVSQSPRYKVAKRGQDVALRCDPISGHVSLFWYQQALGQGPEFLTYFQNEAQLDKSGLPSDRFFAERPEGSVSTLKIQRTQQEDSAVYLCASSPLTGNTEAFFGQGTRLTVV.

This chain joins TRBV28 and TRBJ1-1; TCRdb returns TRBD1, unconfirmable since there is no DNA. From germline, CDR1 is MDHEN and CDR2 SYDVKM. There are 14 residues in the CDR3. The CDR3 sequence: CASSLGTESAEAFF.

The chain combines TRBV12-3 or TRBV12-4 with TRBJ2-1; TCRdb's D call, TRBD2, is unchecked because there is no DNA. This CDR3 contains 14 residues. This CDR3 reads CASSRLAGDNEQFF.

The chain uses TRBV28 and TRBJ1-6. This CDR3 is built from 14 residues. The germline gives CDR1 MDHEN, CDR2 SYDVKM. CDR3 region: CASSFPARHSPLHF.

The genes are TRBV6-4 and TRBJ2-1; lacking DNA, the TRBD2 call made by TCRdb goes unchecked. CDR3 length equals 15 residues. Germline V gives CDR1 MRHNA, CDR2 SNTAGT. The chain's CDR3 is CASSDGAGGYNEQFF.

This chain uses TRBV5-5 with TRBJ2-3; the D call from TCRdb, TRBD2, cannot be confirmed without DNA. CDR1 is SGHKS, CDR2 YYEKEE, per germline (reference sequence). This CDR3 contains 15 residues. The CDR3 region is CASSFSGRTTDTQYF. Using reference TRBV5-5 and TRBJ2-3 for the parts outside the CDR3, the full variable domain is DAGVTQSPTHLIKTRGQQVTLRCSPISGHKSVSWYQQVLGQGPQFIFQYYEKEERGRGNFPDRFSARQFPNYSSELNVNALLLGDSALYLCASSFSGRTTDTQYFGPGTRLTVL.

This chain uses TRBV7-2 with TRBJ2-7. Germline V gene lookup returns CDR1 SGHTA and CDR2 FQGNSA. The CDR3 length is 12 residues. The CDR3 spells CASSRLAYEQYF. Full variable domain (rest looked up from reference TRBV7-2 and TRBJ2-7): GAGVSQSPSNKVTEKGKDVELRCDPISGHTALYWYRQSLGQGLEFLIYFQGNSAPDKSGLPSDRFSAERTGGSVSTLTIQRTQQEDSAVYLCASSRLAYEQYFGPGTRLTVT.

This sequence joins TRBV20-1 and TRBJ1-6; TCRdb reports TRBD1, a call that lacks DNA to check it against. CDR3 size: 13 residues. The germline V gene encodes CDR1 DFQATT and CDR2 SNEGSKA (reference sequence). The chain's CDR3 is CSADQGFNSPLHF.

The chain couples TRBV7-3 to TRBJ2-5; TCRdb proposes TRBD1, but this gene call is untestable without DNA. This CDR3 contains 14 residues. Germline V gene lookup returns CDR1 SGHTA and CDR2 FQGTGA. The chain's CDR3 is CASSSGRTRETQYF.